This T cell receptor beta chain was sequenced in a study of T cell responses to AZD1222 COVID-19 vaccine. Study summary: Second-dose recipients at about 4 or about 12 weeks were treated as one pooled group.

As for this clone: Antigen: not known. At one end, the junction sequence differs from germline, possibly due to a read error.

Clones were sequenced by immunoSEQ multiplex PCR, and TCRdb holds only the in-frame ones, with some missing. The sample has 130,000 or so clones, roughly 90% seen once. The CDR3 consists of 15 residues. In germline, CDR1 is SNHLY, CDR2 FYNNEI. Study observations and caveats: Females outnumbered males among donors, who were mostly white British; clonal diversity was possibly underestimated. Repertoires were sampled only after the peak T cell response.

The chain recombines TRBV2 with TRBJ1-1, with unresolved D. The sequence was obtained from an adult in good health. Sequenced here: peripheral blood, sampled on day 0 of AZD1222 vaccination. CDR3 sequence: CASREGGILDTEAFF. The CDR3 DNA sequence: TGTGCCAGCAGGGAAGGCGGGATCTTAGACACTGAAGCTTTCTTT.